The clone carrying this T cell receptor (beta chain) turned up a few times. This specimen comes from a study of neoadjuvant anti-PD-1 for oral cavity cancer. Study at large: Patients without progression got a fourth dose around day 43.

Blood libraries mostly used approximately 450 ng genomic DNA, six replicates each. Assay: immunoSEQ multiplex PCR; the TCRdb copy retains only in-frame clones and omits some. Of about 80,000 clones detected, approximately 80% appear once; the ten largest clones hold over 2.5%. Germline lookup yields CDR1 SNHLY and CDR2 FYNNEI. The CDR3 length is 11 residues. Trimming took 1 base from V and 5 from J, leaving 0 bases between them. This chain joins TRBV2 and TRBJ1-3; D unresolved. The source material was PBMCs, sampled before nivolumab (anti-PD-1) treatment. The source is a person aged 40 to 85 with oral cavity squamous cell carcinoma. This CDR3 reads CASSEGNTIYF. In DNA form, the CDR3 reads TGTGCCAGCAGTGAAGGAAACACCATATATTTT.